Presented here are 24 T cell receptor beta chains from one specimen sequenced in a study of control samples from healthy donors and cancer patients. Only in-frame clones appear in the TCRdb table, and some are missing; sequencing was by immunoSEQ multiplex PCR. The table has about 190,000 clones, around 90% seen once. The sequenced sample was blood. These receptors originate from a man aged 30 to 39 in good health.

This clone was counted a few times. The V call is TRBV6-1, the J call TRBJ1-2, with a tentative D call TRBD1 (5 bases). V dropped 0 bases and J dropped 4 bases, with 12 bases sitting between them. The CDR3 runs 15 residues. The germline V gene has CDR1 MNHNS and CDR2 SASEGT. CDR3 DNA: TGTGCCAGCAGTGAAGCGGGGGGGATCGGCTATGGCTACACCTTC. Protein sequence: CASSEAGGIGYGYTF.

This rearrangement joins TRBV6-6 to TRBJ2-3; D is undetermined. Trimming left V 7 bases short and J 0 bases short, with 11 bases between. This CDR3 comprises 14 residues. The germline gives CDR1 MNHNY, CDR2 SVGAGI (reference sequence). The DNA of the CDR3 is TGTGCCAGCACACCCGGCGGAAGCACAGATACGCAGTATTTT. It yields the protein CASTPGGSTDTQYF.

The chain is built from TRBV15 and TRBJ2-5; D is unresolved. Germline-derived CDR1 and CDR2 are LNHNV and YYDKDF (reference sequence). V was shortened by 0 bases and J by 5 bases, with 10 bases between the two germline ends. The CDR3 spans 14 residues. CDR3 amino acids: CATSRDRPRETQYF. The CDR3 DNA reads as TGTGCCACCAGCAGAGACAGGCCAAGGGAGACCCAGTACTTC.

The chain couples TRBV2 to TRBJ2-1; D remains unclear. The CDR3 covers 14 residues. Trimming left V 8 bases short and J 5 bases short, with 16 bases between. Germline V CDR1 and CDR2: SNHLY, FYNNEI. CDR3 region: CASRDLDRDNEQFF. The CDR3 DNA reads as TGTGCCAGCCGCGACTTGGACCGGGACAATGAGCAGTTCTTC.

This rearrangement joins TRBV5-1 to TRBJ2-7; 9 nucleotides match TRBD1. The CDR3 is made up of 15 amino acids. Germline trimming cut 4 bases from V and 2 bases from J; bases unmatched to any gene: 7. Germline V gene data show CDR1 as SGHRS and CDR2 as YFSETQ. The CDR3 protein is CASSISWTGAYEQYF. CDR3 coding DNA: TGCGCCAGCAGCATATCCTGGACAGGGGCCTACGAGCAGTACTTC.

The chain recombines TRBV30 with TRBJ1-1, with D possibly TRBD1 on 5 matching bases. V was shortened by 4 bases and J by 0 bases, with 12 bases between the two germline ends. Germline CDR1 and CDR2: GTSNPN and SVGIG (reference sequence). The CDR3 contains 14 residues. This chain's CDR3 is CAWISGRMNTEAFF. For the CDR3, the DNA is TGTGCCTGGATATCGGGACGAATGAACACTGAAGCTTTCTTT.

This clone was recorded once. This chain joins TRBV2 and TRBJ2-1, with 9 positions matching TRBD1. The germline CDR1 and CDR2 sequences are SNHLY and FYNNEI. With 8 bases clipped from V and 8 bases from J, the junction kept 7 bases outside the gene matches. This CDR3 comprises 13 residues. As DNA, the CDR3 is TGTGCCAGCTTTACAGGGGGCGGGGATGAGCAGTTCTTC. Its translation: CASFTGGGDEQFF.

The chain uses TRBV6-5 and TRBJ2-3, with 7 bases lining up with TRBD1. The CDR3 is 15 amino acids. Losses at the gene ends were 6 bases for V and 0 bases for J; bases not matched to a gene: 6. Germline V gene sequence: CDR1 MNHEY, CDR2 SVGAGI. In nucleotides, the CDR3 is TGTGCCAGCAGCCCAATGGACAGGAGCACAGATACGCAGTATTTT. Translation gives CASSPMDRSTDTQYF.

The V call is TRBV10-3, the J call TRBJ2-1; 12 nucleotides agree with TRBD2. The CDR3 has 16 residues. V lost 6 bases to trimming and J lost 5 bases; unmatched junction nucleotides: 8. Per the germline V gene, CDR1 is ENHRY and CDR2 is SYGVKD. In nucleotides, the CDR3 is TGTGCCATCAGCGAATCTAGCGGGGGGGCAAACAATGAGCAGTTCTTC. This encodes CAISESSGGANNEQFF.

The V call is TRBV28, the J call TRBJ1-5, with 7 positions matching TRBD1. The CDR3 runs 17 residues. J lost 0 bases, V lost 3 bases, and 8 bases had no gene match. CDR1 MDHEN and CDR2 SYDVKM come from the germline V gene. Here the CDR3 reads CASSFRQGGYSNQPQHF. For the CDR3, the DNA is TGTGCCAGCAGTTTCCGACAGGGAGGATATAGCAATCAGCCCCAGCATTTT.

The rearrangement joins TRBV7-8 to TRBJ2-5; 7 bases agree with TRBD2. Germline values: CDR1 SGHVS, CDR2 FQNEAQ. J was trimmed by 5 bases and V by 5 bases; bases with no gene match: 11. The CDR3 sequence is 15 residues long. The CDR3, as DNA: TGTGCCAGCAGCCCAGGGAGGGGAGCTATTGAGACCCAGTACTTC. Protein: CASSPGRGAIETQYF.

The V gene is TRBV29-1, the J gene TRBJ1-5; 7 positions agree with TRBD1. Germline V lookup: CDR1 SQVTM, CDR2 ANQGSEA. The trim removed 6 bases at V and 3 bases at J, leaving 5 bases unmatched. The CDR3 has 13 amino acids. The CDR3 here is CSVQDRDNQPQHF. Written as DNA, the CDR3 is TGCAGCGTGCAAGACAGGGACAATCAGCCCCAGCATTTT.

The chain joins TRBV5-1 to TRBJ2-7; tentative D call: TRBD2 (6 bases). V shed 1 base and J shed 2 bases, with 13 bases lying between them. The CDR3 loop spans 15 amino acids. The germline gives CDR1 SGHRS, CDR2 YFSETQ. The CDR3, as DNA: TGCGCCAGCAGCTTGCCAAGACTAGATCCCTACGAGCAGTACTTC. Translated: CASSLPRLDPYEQYF. The full variable domain, with the rest looked up from reference TRBV5-1 and TRBJ2-7, is KAGVTQTPRYLIKTRGQQVTLSCSPISGHRSVSWYQQTPGQGLQFLFEYFSETQRNKGNFPGRFSGRQFSNSRSEMNVSTLELGDSALYLCASSLPRLDPYEQYFGPGTRLTVT.

CDR3 amino acids: CASSQDWDPSREQYF. DNA of the CDR3: TGTGCCAGCAGCCAAGATTGGGACCCCTCACGCGAGCAGTACTTC. The rearrangement joins TRBV4-2 to TRBJ2-7; D is tentatively TRBD1 or TRBD2 (5 bases each). Trimming took 0 bases from V and 6 from J, leaving 15 bases between them. Per germline, CDR1 LGHNA and CDR2 YNFKEQ. The CDR3 length is 15 residues.

V usage is TRBV5-1 and J usage is TRBJ1-6; D is perhaps TRBD1 (5 bases). The V and J ends lost 4 bases and 7 bases respectively, with 15 bases between them. CDR3 length equals 15 residues. Germline CDR1 reads SGHRS; CDR2 reads YFSETQ. The CDR3 sequence is CASSPTPPGNSPLHF. The CDR3, as DNA: TGCGCCAGCAGCCCAACACCTCCAGGGAATTCACCCCTCCACTTT.

The V and J genes are TRBV7-2 and TRBJ2-6; possible D gene TRBD2, 5 bases. The CDR3 extends over 16 amino acids. CDR1 is SGHTA, CDR2 FQGNSA, per germline. V dropped 3 bases and J dropped 2 bases, with 11 bases sitting between them. As DNA, the CDR3 is TGTGCCAGCAGCTTTAGTTGGGGAGCTGGGGCCAACGTCCTGACTTTC. As protein: CASSFSWGAGANVLTF.

The chain is built from TRBV14 and TRBJ1-6; weak D call: TRBD1 (6 bases). This CDR3 has 15 residues. In germline, CDR1 is SGHDN, CDR2 FVKESK. Trimming took 1 base from V and 7 from J, leaving 11 bases between them. This chain's CDR3 is CASSQVGQLNSPLHF. In DNA form, the CDR3 reads TGTGCCAGCAGCCAAGTCGGACAGCTAAATTCACCCCTCCACTTT.

The rearrangement joins TRBV6-7 to TRBJ1-4; 7 bases fit TRBD1. TRBV6-7 is flagged as an ORF with uncertain function. CDR3 size: 19 residues. The junction had 23 bases not matched to a gene; V was cut back by 8 bases and J by 5 bases. The DNA for the CDR3 is TGTGCCAGCGGTGGGGACTTCAGACAGGGTTGGGGCACAAATGAAAAACTGTTTTTT. The encoded protein is CASGGDFRQGWGTNEKLFF.

This clone showed up just once. V is TRBV7-9 and J is TRBJ1-6; possible D gene TRBD1, 6 bases. V lost 4 bases and J lost 6, with 13 bases in between. The CDR3 sequence is 15 residues long. Germline CDR1 is SEHNR and CDR2 is FQNEAQ (reference sequence). The CDR3 is CASSSTGLINSPLHF. Here the CDR3 DNA reads TGTGCCAGCAGCTCCACAGGGTTGATTAATTCACCCCTCCACTTT.

The chain combines TRBV18 with TRBJ1-2, with 10 bases matching TRBD1. The V gene end was trimmed by 2 bases and the J gene end by 2 bases; junction bases not matched to a gene: 8. CDR1 and CDR2 (germline): KGHSH, LQKENI. This CDR3 has 17 amino acids. This CDR3 reads CASSPGAGTGANYGYTF. The CDR3 bases are TGTGCCAGCTCACCAGGAGCCGGGACAGGGGCAAACTATGGCTACACCTTC.

On this clone: Sequence at one end of the junction differs from germline and may be a read error. The rearrangement joins TRBV18 to TRBJ2-5; 7 bases map to TRBD1. Germline CDR1 is KGHSH and CDR2 is LQKENI. The CDR3 sequence is 13 residues long. Written as DNA, the CDR3 is TGTGCCAGCTCACACGGGACAGAAGAAACCCAGTACTTC. It is translated as CASSHGTEETQYF.

The V gene is TRBV7-9, the J gene TRBJ2-7; the D gene is possibly TRBD1 (6 bases). The CDR3 contains 14 residues. CDR1 and CDR2 (germline): SEHNR, FQNEAQ (reference sequence). Trimming took off 2 bases at V and 4 bases at J, with 12 bases between the two ends. The DNA for the CDR3 is TGTGCCAGCAGCTTAATACAGGGTGGGTACGAGCAGTACTTC. As protein: CASSLIQGGYEQYF.

Comments on this clone: The same CDR3 is also encoded by other DNA sequences in this sample. The chain is built from TRBV11-2 and TRBJ2-7; tentative D call: TRBD1 (6 bases). Germline assignment: CDR1 SGHAT and CDR2 FQNNGV. The CDR3 contains 12 residues. The V end lost 5 bases, the J end lost 4 bases, and 9 bases lay between the germline ends. DNA for the CDR3: TGTGCCAGCAGCGCACAGGGTTACGAGCAGTACTTC. Protein sequence: CASSAQGYEQYF.

This chain joins TRBV5-8 and TRBJ1-6; a weak D match, TRBD1 (5 bases). CDR3 size: 16 residues. Germline V lookup: CDR1 SGHTS, CDR2 YDEGEE. Trimming took 1 base from V and 0 from J, leaving 8 bases between them. CDR3 protein: CASSLQGSSYNSPLHF. The CDR3, as DNA: TGTGCCAGCAGCTTGCAGGGCAGCTCCTATAATTCACCCCTCCACTTT.